This is a list of T cell receptor beta chains from one sample in a study of blood T cell repertoires in COVID-19. Sequencing used immunoSEQ multiplex PCR; TCRdb keeps in-frame clones, though not all of them. The profile shows 40,000 or so clones, 81% of them singletons. The sequencing sample was made of peripheral blood. The receptors were gathered from a man between 35 and 55 years old with active or convalescent COVID-19. Each CDR3 is given without its conserved first and last residue. The size of a clone is reported for some rows only, either as once, few or many, or as a class for expanded clones.

ASIEHRGTRNEQF | TRBV19 | .
ASSPHSKQGVGETQY | TRBV5-1 | .
ASSLLARDTTDTQY | TRBV4-3 | .
ASSLGVAGGNEQF | TRBV7-9 | .
ASSFLARNTDTQY | TRBV3-1/TRBV3-2 | .
ASSLGTARSGNTIY | TRBV11-2 | .
ASSQDSTPNTGELF | TRBV4-1 | .
ASSIAGFGKNIQY | TRBV19 | few
ASSSQTNTGELF | TRBV5-4 | .
ATSAGTGGPDTQY | TRBV15 | .
ASIIDRGRDTQY | TRBV6-5 | .
ASSPTGMKTEAF | TRBV3-1/TRBV3-2 | .
ASSLDRGDRVLQPQH | TRBV7-8 | .
ASSQGQGYGYT | TRBV3-1/TRBV3-2 | .
SASRSFRGYSNQPQH | TRBV20-1 | once
ATSADGGQARGYT | TRBV24-1 | .
ASSQPQGKYGYT | TRBV28 | .
ASLETGTTKGGELF | TRBV5-6 | .
ASSLAGTYEQY | TRBV5-1 | .
AWRRQGSEYGYT | TRBV30 | .
ASSLDRWEQY | TRBV28 | few
ASSLGHPLYGYT | TRBV6-5 | .
ASNSGANYGYT | TRBV5-1 | .
ASKYRADTQY | TRBV12-3/TRBV12-4 | .
ASRVDRPMNTEAF | TRBV6-5 | .
ASSARTGNSPLH | TRBV3-1/TRBV3-2 | .
ASSLYDEKLF | TRBV7-9 | .
ASSPLGQGGESS | TRBV5-1 | .
ASSPPGQGPHEQY | TRBV18 | .
ASSWSSGRETQY | TRBV5-1 | .
ASSVGQGTGNTIY | TRBV9 | .
SVSTRGIGTEAF | TRBV29-1 | .
ASSFLALSPTGELF | TRBV5-5 | .
ASSRTATGASGNTIY | TRBV18 | .
ASALAGGTYEQY | TRBV5-1 | .
ASSLGSGAYNEQF | TRBV5-4 | .
ASNPWSGGLYNEQF | TRBV9 | .
ASTSLAGVNEQF | TRBV14 | .
ASSPQEGWDSPLH | TRBV5-5 | few
ASLGQPNYGYT | TRBV19 | .
ASRKLMNTEAF | TRBV7-3 | .
ASSQAPSTDTQY | TRBV14 | .
ASSLFGQGALGYT | TRBV27 | once
ASSAWETGGDGYT | TRBV2 | few
ASSFAGTSSSTDTQY | TRBV7-9 | few
ASGLPTNEKLF | TRBV19 | .